The 28 T cell receptor beta chains listed next were all sequenced from one sample in a study of CD8 T cells in Susac syndrome. Random hexamers served to reverse transcribe roughly 0.45 to 1 ug RNA. One entry per CDR3 protein, called by TCRdb with MiXCR from the immunoSEQ multiplex PCR reads. Of approximately 200,000 distinct CDR3 sequences listed, approximately 95% are singletons. The source material was CD4+ T cells from PBMCs. Receptors originate from a human donor with multiple sclerosis.

This clonotype was observed a single time. This rearrangement joins TRBV29-1 to TRBJ2-3; 14 nucleotides align to TRBD2. This CDR3 region has 13 residues. V trimming: 7 bases; J trimming: 5 bases; junction bases outside the gene matches: 2. CDR1 is SQVTM, CDR2 ANQGSEA, per germline. The DNA of the CDR3 is TGCAGCGAGGGGACTAGCGGGGGAGATACGCAGTATTTT. It translates to CSEGTSGGDTQYF.

The chain joins TRBV7-2 to TRBJ2-5; D is undetermined. The V end lost 7 bases, the J end lost 5 bases, and 14 bases lay between the germline ends. Germline CDR1 reads SGHTA; CDR2 reads FQGNSA. This CDR3 has 13 residues. The CDR3 DNA sequence: TGTGCCAGCACCCTAGTGGCTAGTGAGACCCAGTACTTC. This sequence encodes CASTLVASETQYF.

This rearrangement joins TRBV29-1 to TRBJ1-5; TRBD1 aligns across 8 bases. This CDR3 contains 12 residues. V trimming: 6 bases; J trimming: 6 bases; junction bases outside the gene matches: 4. Germline lookup yields CDR1 SQVTM and CDR2 ANQGSEA. The CDR3 DNA is TGCAGCGTCGGGACAGGCAGTCAGCCCCAGCATTTT. Translated: CSVGTGSQPQHF.

This clonotype has just one count. The V and J genes are TRBV20-1 and TRBJ2-1; tentative D call: TRBD1 (5 bases). The V and J ends lost 0 bases and 8 bases respectively, with 20 bases between them. This CDR3 is built from 16 residues. Per the germline V gene, CDR1 is DFQATT and CDR2 is SNEGSKA (reference sequence). The CDR3: CSARDPNHQGIYEQFF. In DNA form, the CDR3 reads TGCAGTGCTAGAGATCCTAACCATCAGGGAATCTATGAGCAGTTCTTC.

The chain is built from TRBV28 and TRBJ2-6; no definite D call. The V end was cut by 6 bases, the J end by 1 base, with 4 bases between. This CDR3 is 13 amino acids long. Germline V gene sequence: CDR1 MDHEN, CDR2 SYDVKM. CDR3 sequence: CASRKSGANVLTF. CDR3 DNA: TGTGCCAGCAGGAAATCTGGGGCCAACGTCCTGACTTTC.

This rearrangement joins TRBV3-1 to TRBJ2-6, with 9 bases matching TRBD2. Looked up from germline, CDR1 is LGHDT and CDR2 is YNNKEL (reference sequence). Trimming at V came to 1 base and at J to 10 bases, leaving 2 bases not matched to a gene. This CDR3 is 14 amino acids long. The CDR3 DNA reads as TGTGCCAGCAGCCAAGGGCTAGCGGGGAACGTCCTGACTTTC. Translating it yields CASSQGLAGNVLTF.

This clonotype has only one observation. This sequence joins TRBV19 and TRBJ1-5, with a tentative D call TRBD1 (5 bases). Between the trimmed V and J ends, which lost 7 bases and 0 bases, there was a span of 16 bases. The CDR3 totals 16 residues. The V gene's germline CDR1 is LNHDA and CDR2 SQIVND (reference sequence). CDR3: CASTTVGGDSNQPQHF. CDR3 in DNA: TGTGCCAGTACCACCGTGGGGGGGGATAGCAATCAGCCCCAGCATTTT.

This chain uses TRBV30 with TRBJ2-5; possibly TRBD2 for D (6 bases). The CDR3 extends over 14 amino acids. Germline CDR1 is GTSNPN and CDR2 is SVGIG (reference sequence). Deletions cut 2 bases from V and 1 base from J, with 11 bases between. This chain's CDR3 is CAWSTRGAQETQYF. The CDR3 bases are TGTGCCTGGAGTACCCGCGGGGCCCAAGAGACCCAGTACTTC.

As DNA, the CDR3 is TGTGCCAGCAGTTTAAGGGGACCCAATCAGGGCCAGCATTTT. It is translated as CASSLRGPNQGQHF. The genes are TRBV27 and TRBJ1-5, with D maybe TRBD1 (5 bases). Germline loops: CDR1 MNHEY, CDR2 SMNVEV (reference sequence). This CDR3 is 14 amino acids long. V was clipped by 2 bases and J by 12 bases, with 17 bases between them.

The chain is built from TRBV27 and TRBJ2-7; D remains unclear. The CDR3 is 12 residues long. V was clipped by 8 bases and J by 6 bases, with 14 bases between them. Germline V lookup: CDR1 MNHEY, CDR2 SMNVEV (reference sequence). CDR3 nucleotide sequence: TGTGCCAGCGGGTCATCTGTGGTCGAGCAGTACTTC. This codes for CASGSSVVEQYF.

CDR3 DNA sequence: TGTGCCAGCAGTACCCACACTACGCCGGAGACCCAGTACTTC. It specifies CASSTHTTPETQYF. V and J are TRBV27 and TRBJ2-5; no clear D. V gave up 5 bases and J gave up 5 bases, with 15 bases separating them. Germline V gene data show CDR1 as MNHEY and CDR2 as SMNVEV (reference sequence). The CDR3 totals 14 residues.

CDR3: CSARDGTSSYNEQFF. For the CDR3, the DNA is TGCAGTGCTAGAGACGGGACTAGCTCCTACAATGAGCAGTTCTTC. The V and J genes are TRBV20-1 and TRBJ2-1; 8 positions match TRBD2. The CDR3 totals 15 residues. V was pared by 0 bases and J by 0 bases, with 1 base of the junction left unmatched. Germline CDR1 is DFQATT and CDR2 is SNEGSKA (reference sequence).

The genes are TRBV20-1 and TRBJ1-6, with D uncertain. V was trimmed by 0 bases and J by 9 bases, leaving 15 bases between them. The CDR3 is 15 amino acids. Germline V gene sequence: CDR1 DFQATT, CDR2 SNEGSKA (reference sequence). The CDR3 loop reads CSARDSGRGISPLHF. The DNA for the CDR3 is TGCAGTGCTAGAGATTCGGGAAGAGGGATTTCACCCCTCCACTTT.

This clonotype has a handful of counts. The genes are TRBV6-5 and TRBJ1-1; the match to TRBD1 covers 8 bases. Germline V gene sequence: CDR1 MNHEY, CDR2 SVGAGI. J was trimmed by 0 bases and V by 4 bases; bases with no gene match: 4. This CDR3 contains 15 residues. CDR3 amino acids: CASSSPDRVNTEAFF. The CDR3 DNA reads as TGTGCCAGCAGTTCCCCGGACAGGGTGAACACTGAAGCTTTCTTT.

The chain combines TRBV20-1 with TRBJ1-2, with 9 bases lining up with TRBD1. This CDR3 has 15 residues. CDR1 is DFQATT and CDR2 is SNEGSKA in the germline V gene (reference sequence). V shed 6 bases and J 5 bases; nucleotides not matched to a gene: 13. The CDR3 here is CSAWMGTGSLYGYTF. In DNA form, the CDR3 reads TGCAGTGCGTGGATGGGGACAGGGTCACTTTATGGCTACACCTTC.

V is TRBV3-1 and J is TRBJ2-3; D is unresolved. Germline CDR1 is LGHDT and CDR2 is YNNKEL (reference sequence). The V gene lost 0 bases and the J gene lost 7 bases, with 5 bases spanning the gap. The CDR3 sequence is 12 residues long. The CDR3: CASSQDRHTQYF. The CDR3 nucleotides read TGTGCCAGCAGCCAAGATCGACATACGCAGTATTTT.

V and J are TRBV18 and TRBJ2-5; D perhaps matches TRBD1 (6 bases). CDR1 KGHSH and CDR2 LQKENI come from the germline V gene. Trimming took 6 bases from V and 0 from J, leaving 11 bases between them. The length of the CDR3 is 14 residues. DNA of the CDR3: TGTGCCAGCTCCCCCGGACAGAACCAAGAGACCCAGTACTTC. Protein product: CASSPGQNQETQYF.

The V call is TRBV7-2, the J call TRBJ2-2; TRBD2 agrees at 11 bases. CDR1 and CDR2 (germline): SGHTA, FQGNSA. The CDR3 consists of 14 residues. V shed 6 bases, J shed 9 bases, and the junction held 6 bases outside the gene matches. CDR3 DNA: TGTGCCAGCAGTTTTAGCGGGGGGGCCTGGGAGCTGTTTTTT. Its protein is CASSFSGGAWELFF.

The chain links TRBV30 to TRBJ1-2; D is unclear. CDR3 size: 11 residues. V was pared by 8 bases and J by 5 bases, with 12 bases between. The V gene's germline CDR1 is GTSNPN and CDR2 SVGIG (reference sequence). CDR3 loop: CAKAGIYGYTF. The CDR3 DNA follows: TGTGCCAAAGCGGGGATATATGGCTACACCTTC.

The rearrangement uses TRBV29-1 and TRBJ2-3; 8 bases match TRBD2. The ends lost 4 bases at V and 5 bases at J; junction bases unmatched: 11. This CDR3 comprises 15 residues. The germline V gene has CDR1 SQVTM and CDR2 ANQGSEA. The CDR3 protein is CSVGRGTSFVDTQYF. The DNA of the CDR3 is TGCAGCGTTGGAAGGGGGACTAGTTTCGTAGATACGCAGTATTTT.

The V and J genes are TRBV6-4 and TRBJ1-2; possibly TRBD1 for D (5 bases). Germline V gene sequence: CDR1 MRHNA, CDR2 SNTAGT. Trimming removed 3 bases at V and 0 bases at J, with 5 bases between. This CDR3 region has 13 residues. The CDR3 is CASSEGANYGYTF. Written as DNA, the CDR3 is TGTGCCAGCAGTGAGGGGGCTAACTATGGCTACACCTTC.

The chain links TRBV7-6 to TRBJ2-3, with 9 bases matching TRBD1. V lost 5 bases to trimming and J lost 4 bases; unmatched junction nucleotides: 7. From germline, CDR1 is SGHVS and CDR2 FNYEAQ. This CDR3 comprises 15 residues. The CDR3 DNA is TGTGCCAGCAGCCCTCGGACAGGGGTGGCAGATACGCAGTATTTT. Protein sequence: CASSPRTGVADTQYF. Based on the CDR3 plus reference TRBV7-6 and TRBJ2-3, the full variable domain is GAGVSQSPRYKVTKRGQDVALRCDPISGHVSLYWYRQALGQGPEFLTYFNYEAQQDKSGLPNDRFSAERPEGSISTLTIQRTEQRDSAMYRCASSPRTGVADTQYFGPGTRLTVL.

This clonotype was seen only once. The DNA of the CDR3 is TGTGCCAGCAGCGAGTCTAGCGGGGGGCCCTACGAGCAGTACTTC. This encodes CASSESSGGPYEQYF. This chain links TRBV3-1 with TRBJ2-7, with 11 bases lining up with TRBD2. The CDR3 is 15 residues long. V lost 5 bases and J lost 2; bases outside the gene matches: 5. From germline, CDR1 is LGHDT and CDR2 YNNKEL (reference sequence).

V is TRBV6-4 and J is TRBJ2-3; weak D call: TRBD1 (6 bases). The CDR3 contains 12 residues. Trimming took 10 bases from V and 0 from J, leaving 8 bases between them. Germline assignment: CDR1 MRHNA and CDR2 SNTAGT. In nucleotides, the CDR3 is TGTGCCACAGGACAGAGCACAGATACGCAGTATTTT. Translating it yields CATGQSTDTQYF.

The rearrangement joins TRBV20-1 to TRBJ2-7; 8 nucleotides agree with TRBD2. Trimming took 5 bases from V and 1 from J; bases not matched to a gene: 7. Per the germline V gene, CDR1 is DFQATT and CDR2 is SNEGSKA (reference sequence). There are 14 residues in the CDR3. Written as DNA, the CDR3 is TGCAGTGCTGGCCATTCTAGCGGGTCCTACGAGCAGTACGTC. This codes for CSAGHSSGSYEQYV.

The J gene is TRBJ2-2, the V gene TRBV20-1, with unresolved D. Germline CDR1 reads DFQATT; CDR2 reads SNEGSKA (reference sequence). There are 13 residues in the CDR3. V was shortened by 1 base and J by 3 bases, with 6 bases between the two germline ends. Here the CDR3 reads CSARVAHTGELFF. The CDR3 DNA follows: TGCAGTGCTAGAGTGGCTCACACCGGGGAGCTGTTTTTT.

The rearrangement uses TRBV20-1 and TRBJ2-5; 13 bases agree with TRBD2. CDR1 and CDR2 (germline): DFQATT, SNEGSKA (reference sequence). The CDR3 covers 12 residues. V lost 7 bases to trimming and J lost 5 bases; unmatched junction nucleotides: 1. For the CDR3, the DNA is TGCAGTGGGACTAGCGGGGGTGAGACCCAGTACTTC. Translation: CSGTSGGETQYF.

V is TRBV3-1 and J is TRBJ2-5; TRBD2 matches at 7 bases. Germline V gene sequence: CDR1 LGHDT, CDR2 YNNKEL (reference sequence). J gave up 3 bases and V 4 bases, and 2 bases lay outside the gene matches. This CDR3 contains 13 residues. Written as DNA, the CDR3 is TGTGCCAGCAGCCGTCGGGGGGAAGAGACCCAGTACTTC. As protein: CASSRRGEETQYF.